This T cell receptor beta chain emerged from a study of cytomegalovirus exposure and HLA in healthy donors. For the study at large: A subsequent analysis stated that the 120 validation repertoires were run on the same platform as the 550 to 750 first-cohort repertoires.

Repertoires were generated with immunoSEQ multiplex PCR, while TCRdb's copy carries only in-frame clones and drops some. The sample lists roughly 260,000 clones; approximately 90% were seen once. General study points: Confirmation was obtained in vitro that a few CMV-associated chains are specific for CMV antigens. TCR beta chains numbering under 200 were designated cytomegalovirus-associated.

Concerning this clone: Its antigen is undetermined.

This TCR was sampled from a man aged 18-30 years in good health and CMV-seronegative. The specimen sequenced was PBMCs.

This CDR3 reads CATARGDWTDTQYF. The CDR3 region has the DNA TGTGCCACGGCGCGGGGGGACTGGACAGATACGCAGTATTTT. The chain recombines TRBV19 with TRBJ2-3; 8 bases align to TRBD2. The CDR3 totals 14 residues. J gave up 3 bases and V 10 bases, and 9 bases lay outside the gene matches. Germline CDR1 is LNHDA and CDR2 is SQIVND (reference sequence).